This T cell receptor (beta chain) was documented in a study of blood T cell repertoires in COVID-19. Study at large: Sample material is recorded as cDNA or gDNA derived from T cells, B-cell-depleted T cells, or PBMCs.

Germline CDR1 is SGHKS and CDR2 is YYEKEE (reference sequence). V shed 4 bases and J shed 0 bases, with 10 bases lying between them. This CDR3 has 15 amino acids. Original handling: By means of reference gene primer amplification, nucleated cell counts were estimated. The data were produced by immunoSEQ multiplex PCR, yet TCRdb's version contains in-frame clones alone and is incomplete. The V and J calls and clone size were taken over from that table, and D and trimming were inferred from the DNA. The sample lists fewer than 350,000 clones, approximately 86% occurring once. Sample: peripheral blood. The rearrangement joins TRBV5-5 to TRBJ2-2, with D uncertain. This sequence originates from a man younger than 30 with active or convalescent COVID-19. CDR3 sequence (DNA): TGTGCCAGCAGCGTCACAAGCGCGAACACCGGGGAGCTGTTTTTT. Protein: CASSVTSANTGELFF.